The clone carrying this T cell receptor (beta chain) was seen more than once but under ten times. Its antigen is currently unknown. TCRdb's copy holds only in-frame clones and misses some; the assay was immunoSEQ multiplex PCR. The repertoire holds approximately 40,000 clones, with roughly 87% as singletons. Trimming at V came to 6 bases and at J to 7 bases, leaving 11 bases not matched to a gene. The CDR3 is 15 amino acids. The germline CDR1 and CDR2 sequences are SEHNR and FQNEAQ (reference sequence). This sample was taken from a study of vaccination effects on CD4 cells after COVID-19. Once cultured for approximately ten days, the cells underwent separation to obtain CD4+ T cells. In the vaccine recipients, nucleocapsid antibodies were negative and there was no prior SARS-CoV-2 infection. On days 3 and 7, fresh IL-2 medium replaced half the medium. General study points: Early post-infection timepoints were absent, and convalescent patients were few.

The chain links TRBV7-9 to TRBJ2-1; 8 bases align to TRBD1. This clonotype was obtained from a human donor who received a COVID-19 vaccine. Sequenced material: CD4+ T cells from PBMCs cultured without peptide, taken before COVID-19 vaccination. Here the CDR3 reads CASRPRGPGENEQFF. CDR3 DNA: TGTGCCAGCAGACCCAGGGGGCCAGGCGAAAATGAGCAGTTCTTC.